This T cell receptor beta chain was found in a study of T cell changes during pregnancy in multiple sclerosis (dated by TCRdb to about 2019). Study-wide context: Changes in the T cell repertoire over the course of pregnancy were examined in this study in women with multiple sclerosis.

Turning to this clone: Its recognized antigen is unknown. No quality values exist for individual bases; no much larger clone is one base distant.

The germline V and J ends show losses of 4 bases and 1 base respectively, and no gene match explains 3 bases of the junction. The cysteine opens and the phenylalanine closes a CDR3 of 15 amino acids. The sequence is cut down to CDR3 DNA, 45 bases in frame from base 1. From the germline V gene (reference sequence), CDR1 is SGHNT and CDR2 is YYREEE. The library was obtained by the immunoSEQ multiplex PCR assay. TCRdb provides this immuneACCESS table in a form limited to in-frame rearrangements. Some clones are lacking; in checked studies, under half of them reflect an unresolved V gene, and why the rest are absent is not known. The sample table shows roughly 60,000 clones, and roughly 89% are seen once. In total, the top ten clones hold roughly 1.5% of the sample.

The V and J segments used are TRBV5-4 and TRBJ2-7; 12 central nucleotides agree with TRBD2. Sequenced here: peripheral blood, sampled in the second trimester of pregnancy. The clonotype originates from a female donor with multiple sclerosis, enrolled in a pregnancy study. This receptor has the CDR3 CASSRGTSGSYEQYF. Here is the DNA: TGTGCCAGCAGCCGTGGGACTAGCGGGTCCTACGAGCAGTACTTC.